This T cell receptor (beta chain) was found in a study of Tregs in tolerant kidney transplant recipients. Here immunoSEQ multiplex PCR was the method, and the copy in TCRdb shows in-frame clones only, minus some. The sample has about 64,000 clones, roughly 98% seen once; the top ten hold approximately 0.36%. The TCR originated in a human donor who received a combined kidney and bone marrow transplant. The sequencing here drew on Tregs from blood, taken before the transplant.

The CDR3 reads CASRSGSGSGVDEQYF. In nucleotides, the CDR3 is TGCGCCAGCAGATCCGGTAGCGGGAGCGGGGTAGACGAGCAGTACTTC. This chain links TRBV5-1 with TRBJ2-7; the match to TRBD2 covers 9 bases. Germline loops: CDR1 SGHRS, CDR2 YFSETQ. V lost 5 bases and J lost 5; bases outside the gene matches: 14. The length of the CDR3 is 16 residues.